This passage covers 28 T cell receptor beta chains from one sample sequenced in a study of a mutant IDH1 vaccine in newly diagnosed glioma. Noted time point: week 5, during vaccination. All doses held 300 ug of mutant IDH1 20-mer peptide, with topical imiquimod. Assay used: immunoSEQ multiplex PCR; TCRdb lists only in-frame clones, some missing. The sample carries 40,000 to 60,000 clones, roughly 73% recorded once. Their recognized antigens are unknown. The material sequenced was PBMCs, taken from a glioma patient whose treatment included an IDH1 peptide vaccine. The receptors derive from a woman aged 40 to 50 with glioma.

The chain couples TRBV5-1 to TRBJ1-2; possibly TRBD1 for D (5 bases). V lost 4 bases and J lost 0, with 10 bases in between. This CDR3 is built from 14 residues. Germline CDR1 reads SGHRS; CDR2 reads YFSETQ. CDR3 sequence (DNA): TGCGCCAGCAGCCTCCGGGGGGCTAACTATGGCTACACCTTC. Residues: CASSLRGANYGYTF. The full variable domain, its missing parts supplied by reference TRBV5-1 and TRBJ1-2, is KAGVTQTPRYLIKTRGQQVTLSCSPISGHRSVSWYQQTPGQGLQFLFEYFSETQRNKGNFPGRFSGRQFSNSRSEMNVSTLELGDSALYLCASSLRGANYGYTFGSGTRLTVV.

The CDR3 nucleotides read TGTGCTAGTGGTCTGGGCCTGCGGGAGCAGTACTTC. As protein: CASGLGLREQYF. The chain recombines TRBV12-5 with TRBJ2-7, with unresolved D. Germline V gene lookup returns CDR1 LGHNT and CDR2 FRNRAP. CDR3 length equals 12 residues. V was pared by 5 bases and J by 7 bases, with 12 bases between.

V gene TRBV16 combines with J gene TRBJ2-7; no clear D gene. CDR3 length: 14 amino acids. V was shortened by 0 bases and J by 1 base, with 7 bases between the two germline ends. In germline, CDR1 is KGHSY, CDR2 FQNENV. The DNA of the CDR3 is TGTGCCAGCAGCCAATCGGCAGGTTCCTACGAGCAGTACTTC. Amino acids: CASSQSAGSYEQYF.

A word on this clone: A junction boundary mismatches the germline segment, possibly from a read error. V and J are TRBV5-1 and TRBJ2-7; 10 nucleotides match TRBD2. Germline CDR1 reads SGHRS; CDR2 reads YFSETQ. The CDR3 spans 17 residues. This CDR3 is CASSLEPGLAPNYEQYF. CDR3 nucleotides: TGCGCCAGCAGTTTGGAACCGGGACTAGCGCCGAATTACGAGCAGTACTTC.

The rearrangement links TRBV5-5 to TRBJ2-3, with a tentative D call TRBD2 (5 bases). Germline-derived CDR1 and CDR2 are SGHKS and YYEKEE (reference sequence). The CDR3 loop spans 15 amino acids. V was shortened by 4 bases and J by 2 bases, with 14 bases between the two germline ends. This CDR3 reads CASSGGPTATDTQYF. Here the CDR3 DNA reads TGTGCCAGCAGCGGCGGGCCAACGGCCACAGATACGCAGTATTTT.

V usage is TRBV7-9 and J usage is TRBJ2-7; the D gene is possibly TRBD2 (7 bases). V lost 2 bases to trimming and J lost 2 bases, with 16 bases between them. The CDR3 sequence is 16 residues long. The germline V gene has CDR1 SEHNR and CDR2 FQNEAQ (reference sequence). The DNA of the CDR3 is TGTGCCAGCAGCTTACAGGGGTCCGGGAGGCCCTACGAGCAGTACTTC. As protein: CASSLQGSGRPYEQYF. Using reference TRBV7-9 and TRBJ2-7 for the parts outside the CDR3, the full variable domain is DTGVSQNPRHKITKRGQNVTFRCDPISEHNRLYWYRQTLGQGPEFLTYFQNEAQLEKSRLLSDRFSAERPKGSFSTLEIQRTEQGDSAMYLCASSLQGSGRPYEQYFGPGTRLTVT.

J is TRBJ2-2 and V is TRBV5-5; D gene unclear. The V gene lost 4 bases and the J gene lost 0 bases, with 19 bases spanning the gap. Germline V lookup: CDR1 SGHKS, CDR2 YYEKEE (reference sequence). The CDR3 is 18 residues long. CDR3 residues: CASSPTGVALPNTGELFF. The CDR3 bases are TGTGCCAGCAGCCCAACTGGGGTAGCCCTCCCGAACACCGGGGAGCTGTTTTTT.

V and J are TRBV27 and TRBJ1-4, with 7 bases matching TRBD1. The CDR3 loop spans 14 amino acids. Germline V gives CDR1 MNHEY, CDR2 SMNVEV (reference sequence). The V segment lost 4 bases and the J segment 7 bases; nucleotides outside the gene matches: 6. CDR3 DNA: TGTGCCAGCAGTTGGGTACAGGGGAGTGAAAAACTGTTTTTT. Protein: CASSWVQGSEKLFF.

The rearrangement joins TRBV9 to TRBJ1-6; 7 nucleotides match TRBD1. Trimming at V came to 7 bases and at J to 0 bases, leaving 7 bases not matched to a gene. Germline V lookup: CDR1 SGDLS, CDR2 YYNGEE. The CDR3 is made up of 16 amino acids. The CDR3 sequence: CASGQAISSYNSPLHF. Here the CDR3 DNA reads TGTGCCAGCGGACAGGCGATAAGCTCCTATAATTCACCCCTCCACTTT.

V and J are TRBV6-5 and TRBJ1-1; D call uncertain. V lost 0 bases, J lost 4 bases, and 12 bases lay in between. The germline V gene encodes CDR1 MNHEY and CDR2 SVGAGI. The CDR3 sequence is 15 residues long. CDR3 in amino acids: CASSYSIMVGTEAFF. The CDR3 DNA reads as TGTGCCAGCAGTTACTCGATTATGGTGGGCACTGAAGCTTTCTTT.

This clone was picked up one time. The V gene is TRBV4-3, the J gene TRBJ1-4; weak D call: TRBD1 (5 bases). This CDR3 spans 16 amino acids. V was cut by 0 bases and J by 3 bases, with 11 bases left in between. Germline assignment: CDR1 LGHNA and CDR2 YSLEER. In DNA form, the CDR3 reads TGCGCCAGCAGCCAAGACGGGGCCAGCGCTAATGAAAAACTGTTTTTT. This gives the protein CASSQDGASANEKLFF.

The chain couples TRBV2 to TRBJ2-1; D is undetermined. Trimming took 3 bases from V and 1 from J, leaving 13 bases between them. The CDR3 sequence is 16 residues long. The germline V gene has CDR1 SNHLY and CDR2 FYNNEI. Written as DNA, the CDR3 is TGTGCCAGCAGTGAGGTGGGAAAGTGGTCCTACAATGAGCAGTTCTTC. It encodes CASSEVGKWSYNEQFF.

This clone has more than one count but fewer than ten. The chain uses TRBV7-8 and TRBJ2-7; no clear D. In germline, CDR1 is SGHVS, CDR2 FQNEAQ. CDR3 size: 13 residues. The germline V and J ends were trimmed by 3 bases and 7 bases, with 13 bases remaining between them. Here the CDR3 reads CASSFGPSREQYF. The CDR3 DNA reads as TGTGCCAGCAGCTTCGGGCCTTCTCGGGAGCAGTACTTC.

This rearrangement joins TRBV19 to TRBJ2-3, with 7 bases matching TRBD2. The CDR3 contains 14 residues. Germline assignment: CDR1 LNHDA and CDR2 SQIVND (reference sequence). Trimming at V came to 2 bases and at J to 4 bases, leaving 3 bases not matched to a gene. The CDR3 region has the DNA TGTGCCAGTAGTATACTAGCGGTCCCAGATACGCAGTATTTT. Translated, it gives CASSILAVPDTQYF. The full variable domain, with the rest looked up from reference TRBV19 and TRBJ2-3, is DGGITQSPKYLFRKEGQNVTLSCEQNLNHDAMYWYRQDPGQGLRLIYYSQIVNDFQKGDIAEGYSVSREKKESFPLTVTSAQKNPTAFYLCASSILAVPDTQYFGPGTRLTVL.

This clone appeared a few times. V and J are TRBV15 and TRBJ1-2; TRBD1 agrees at 10 bases. CDR3 size: 16 residues. V shed 1 base, J shed 8 bases, and the junction held 10 bases outside the gene matches. Germline V gene data show CDR1 as LNHNV and CDR2 as YYDKDF (reference sequence). The CDR3 DNA follows: TGTGCCACCAGCAGAGGTCGGGGACAGGGGACGATCGGCTACACCTTC. As protein: CATSRGRGQGTIGYTF.

The chain couples TRBV30 to TRBJ2-7; no reliable D call. Germline V gene lookup returns CDR1 GTSNPN and CDR2 SVGIG (reference sequence). V was pared by 2 bases and J by 1 base, with 9 bases between. This CDR3 is 13 amino acids long. The CDR3 loop reads CAWSRKGSYEQYF. The CDR3 coding sequence is TGTGCCTGGAGTCGAAAAGGGTCCTACGAGCAGTACTTC.

J is TRBJ2-1 and V is TRBV2; 9 bases match TRBD2. The CDR3 has 13 amino acids. Germline lookup yields CDR1 SNHLY and CDR2 FYNNEI. The V segment lost 5 bases and the J segment 10 bases; nucleotides outside the gene matches: 6. The CDR3, as DNA: TGTGCCAGCAGTTTTGAGACTAGCGGCGAGCAGTTCTTC. Its translation: CASSFETSGEQFF.

The chain carries TRBV5-6 and TRBJ2-7; D possibly corresponds to TRBD1 (6 bases). This CDR3 comprises 13 residues. The V end was cut by 3 bases, the J end by 7 bases, with 14 bases between. The germline V gene encodes CDR1 SGHDT and CDR2 YYEEEE. CDR3 sequence reads: CASSSWTVGEQYF. In DNA form, the CDR3 reads TGTGCCAGCAGCTCCTGGACAGTGGGTGAGCAGTACTTC.

V gene TRBV4-1 combines with J gene TRBJ1-6; D possibly corresponds to TRBD1 (5 bases). The CDR3 is 16 residues long. Trimming removed 3 bases from V and 1 base from J, with 10 bases in between. The germline V gene has CDR1 MGHRA and CDR2 YSYEKL. The CDR3 protein is CASSHPGGSYNSPLHF. The CDR3 nucleotides read TGCGCCAGCAGCCACCCGGGGGGATCCTATAATTCACCCCTCCACTTT.

V gene TRBV6-5 combines with J gene TRBJ1-4, with 9 bases fitting TRBD1. The CDR3 sequence is 15 residues long. The junction had 9 bases not matched to a gene; V was cut back by 5 bases and J by 8 bases. Germline CDR1 MNHEY, CDR2 SVGAGI. The CDR3 DNA sequence: TGTGCCAGCAGTCATGGGACAGGGCTTTGGGAAAAACTGTTTTTT. This codes for CASSHGTGLWEKLFF.

This chain joins TRBV6-5 and TRBJ1-5; TRBD1 is a possible D gene (5 bases). CDR1 is MNHEY, CDR2 SVGAGI, per germline. The CDR3 covers 14 residues. With 2 bases removed from V and 4 bases from J, the gap between germline ends came to 9 bases. The CDR3 loop is CASSYAGGNQPQHF. For the CDR3, the DNA is TGTGCCAGCAGTTACGCGGGGGGTAATCAGCCCCAGCATTTT.

The chain carries TRBV4-2 and TRBJ2-7, with D possibly TRBD2 on 5 matching bases. Germline-derived CDR1 and CDR2 are LGHNA and YNFKEQ. The CDR3 has 15 amino acids. Trimming took 0 bases from V and 6 from J, leaving 15 bases between them. The CDR3 DNA follows: TGTGCCAGCAGCCAAGATAGACGGCTAGCCGGCGAGCAGTACTTC. The encoded protein is CASSQDRRLAGEQYF.

The chain recombines TRBV7-7 with TRBJ2-2; D not certain. From germline, CDR1 is SSHAT and CDR2 FNYEAQ (reference sequence). The CDR3 has 13 amino acids. The CDR3 DNA reads TGTGCTAGTCGCAGGTCTTTAACCGGGGAGCTGTTTTTT. It specifies CASRRSLTGELFF.

This clone was counted only a few times. The chain employs TRBV4-1 and TRBJ1-2; 8 nucleotides align to TRBD1. This CDR3 spans 13 amino acids. Unmatched junction bases numbered 5, after V lost 8 bases and J lost 3 bases. Germline-derived CDR1 and CDR2 are MGHRA and YSYEKL. The CDR3 region is CASQGANDYGYTF. The CDR3 nucleotides read TGCGCCAGCCAGGGGGCAAATGACTATGGCTACACCTTC.

This sequence joins TRBV15 and TRBJ1-1; D remains ambiguous. The ends were cut back, 4 bases at V and 3 bases at J, with 15 bases in the middle. This CDR3 has 15 residues. CDR1 LNHNV and CDR2 YYDKDF come from the germline V gene (reference sequence). The CDR3 nucleotides read TGTGCCACCAGCATTGTAAGGTTTTCCGACACTGAAGCTTTCTTT. It codes for CATSIVRFSDTEAFF.

A remark on this clone: The junction does not match germline at one end; this may be a read error. The V and J genes are TRBV7-7 and TRBJ2-2; D ambiguous. Germline V gene lookup returns CDR1 SSHAT and CDR2 FNYEAQ (reference sequence). The CDR3 has 13 amino acids. The CDR3 region is CASSLVRTGELFF. In DNA form, the CDR3 reads TGTGCTAGCAGCTTAGTGCGGACCGGGGAGCTGTTTTTT. Combining the CDR3 with reference TRBV7-7 and TRBJ2-2 gives the whole variable domain GAGVSQSPRYKVTKRGQDVTLRCDPISSHATLYWYQQALGQGPEFLTYFNYEAQPDKSGLPSDRFSAERPEGSISTLTIQRTEQRDSAMYRCASSLVRTGELFFGEGSRLTVL.

This clone was observed a handful of times. The V gene is TRBV7-6, the J gene TRBJ1-4; D is unclear. The germline V gene encodes CDR1 SGHVS and CDR2 FNYEAQ. Trimming pared 6 bases from V and 8 bases from J, leaving 10 bases between. The CDR3 covers 12 residues. CDR3 region: CASSPVGEKLFF. The CDR3 region has the DNA TGTGCCAGCAGTCCGGTTGGCGAAAAACTGTTTTTT. The full variable domain, in which reference TRBV7-6 and TRBJ1-4 provide the parts outside the CDR3, is GAGVSQSPRYKVTKRGQDVALRCDPISGHVSLYWYRQALGQGPEFLTYFNYEAQQDKSGLPNDRFSAERPEGSISTLTIQRTEQRDSAMYRCASSPVGEKLFFGSGTQLSVL.

The rearrangement links TRBV25-1 to TRBJ1-1; D not certain. The CDR3 contains 13 residues. Deletions cut 6 bases from V and 8 bases from J, with 16 bases between. The V gene's germline CDR1 is MGHDK and CDR2 SYGVNS. CDR3 sequence: CASSPPNRPEAFF. The CDR3 DNA reads TGTGCCAGCAGCCCCCCCAATAGACCAGAAGCTTTCTTT.